These 23 T cell receptor beta chains were sequenced from one sample in a study of siplizumab effects on memory and regulatory T cells. TCRdb keeps only in-frame clones here, not all; method: immunoSEQ multiplex PCR. This sample has some 100,000 clones, with roughly 93% found just once. The sequenced sample was CD8+ T cells sorted from blood. The source is a human donor in good health.

This chain joins TRBV10-2 and TRBJ2-7, with 8 bases identical to TRBD2. The V gene end was trimmed by 1 base and the J gene end by 5 bases; junction bases not matched to a gene: 4. The CDR3 covers 14 residues. Germline-derived CDR1 and CDR2 are WSHSY and SAAADI. The CDR3 spells CASSEWTSRHEQYF. CDR3 DNA sequence: TGCGCCAGCAGTGAGTGGACTAGCCGCCACGAGCAGTACTTC.

The chain recombines TRBV9 with TRBJ2-2, with TRBD2 matching 12 bases. CDR1 is SGDLS, CDR2 YYNGEE, per germline. After removal of 1 base from V and 6 bases from J, the junction contained 1 base not matched to a gene. This CDR3 comprises 15 residues. The CDR3 DNA is TGTGCCAGCAGCGTACTAGCGGGAGGGGCCGGGGAGCTGTTTTTT. Its protein is CASSVLAGGAGELFF.

This chain uses TRBV6-5 with TRBJ1-2; D gene uncertain. V lost 6 bases to trimming and J lost 6 bases, with 11 bases between them. Germline lookup yields CDR1 MNHEY and CDR2 SVGAGI. The CDR3 covers 12 residues. In DNA, the CDR3 is TGTGCCAGCAGATTAGGGCCTGATGGCTACACCTTC. Translation: CASRLGPDGYTF.

In DNA form, the CDR3 reads TGTGCCAGTAGTGACGACAGGACGGGCGAGACCCAGTACTTC. Amino acids: CASSDDRTGETQYF. V is TRBV19 and J is TRBJ2-5; D is possibly TRBD1 (6 bases). Looked up from germline, CDR1 is LNHDA and CDR2 is SQIVND (reference sequence). CDR3 length equals 14 residues. V lost 5 bases and J 5 bases, leaving 15 bases between the germline ends.

CDR3 DNA: TGTGCCAGCAGCCCGGGGACAGGGGCTTTCTTT. This encodes CASSPGTGAFF. The chain is built from TRBV6-6 and TRBJ1-1, with TRBD1 matching 9 bases. CDR1 is MNHNY and CDR2 is SVGAGI in the germline V gene (reference sequence). After removal of 6 bases from V and 11 bases from J, the junction contained 4 bases not matched to a gene. This CDR3 is built from 11 residues.

The CDR3 reads CASSPNPGLAGPSYEQYF. CDR3 DNA sequence: TGTGCCAGCAGTCCGAATCCGGGACTAGCGGGACCTTCCTACGAGCAGTACTTC. V and J are TRBV27 and TRBJ2-7, with 13 bases aligning to TRBD2. CDR1 MNHEY and CDR2 SMNVEV come from the germline V gene (reference sequence). The length of the CDR3 is 18 residues. V lost 5 bases, J lost 1 base, and 11 bases stayed unmatched.

The chain employs TRBV28 and TRBJ2-4; D uncertain. V lost 5 bases to trimming and J lost 0 bases, with 11 bases between them. In germline, CDR1 is MDHEN, CDR2 SYDVKM. CDR3 length equals 15 residues. The CDR3 coding sequence is TGTGCCAGCAGTCCACCAGAGGTAGCCAAAAACATTCAGTACTTC. This codes for CASSPPEVAKNIQYF.

V and J are TRBV7-2 and TRBJ2-3; D is ambiguous. Germline V gives CDR1 SGHTA, CDR2 FQGNSA. V shed 5 bases and J shed 3 bases, with 18 bases lying between them. This CDR3 contains 16 residues. The CDR3 DNA is TGTGCCAGCAGCCAAGGGCCGGGCAGTCCAACAGATACGCAGTATTTT. Protein sequence: CASSQGPGSPTDTQYF. The full variable domain, its missing parts supplied by reference TRBV7-2 and TRBJ2-3, is GAGVSQSPSNKVTEKGKDVELRCDPISGHTALYWYRQSLGQGLEFLIYFQGNSAPDKSGLPSDRFSAERTGGSVSTLTIQRTQQEDSAVYLCASSQGPGSPTDTQYFGPGTRLTVL.

On this clone itself: At one end, the junction sequence differs from germline, possibly due to a read error. This rearrangement joins TRBV7-7 to TRBJ2-3, with 8 nucleotides matching TRBD2. This CDR3 is built from 15 residues. CDR1 and CDR2 (germline): SSHAT, FNYEAQ (reference sequence). CDR3 nucleotides: TGTGCTAGCAGCGCCCAACTAGCGGTCACAGATACGCAGTATTTT. Its protein is CASSAQLAVTDTQYF.

V is TRBV30 and J is TRBJ2-7, with 7 bases that match TRBD1. J gave up 5 bases and V 4 bases, and 5 bases lay outside the gene matches. The germline V gene encodes CDR1 GTSNPN and CDR2 SVGIG (reference sequence). The CDR3 runs 12 residues. The chain's CDR3 is CAWKQGSHEQYF. CDR3 sequence (DNA): TGTGCCTGGAAACAGGGGTCCCACGAGCAGTACTTC.

The chain combines TRBV14 with TRBJ2-7; TRBD1 matches at 8 bases. CDR1 and CDR2 from the germline V gene are SGHDN and FVKESK. The CDR3 contains 16 residues. The V gene end was trimmed by 0 bases and the J gene end by 5 bases; junction bases not matched to a gene: 9. For the CDR3, the DNA is TGTGCCAGCAGCCAAGACCTTTGGACAGGGCTCCACGAGCAGTACTTC. As protein: CASSQDLWTGLHEQYF.

This clone appeared once. The chain couples TRBV29-1 to TRBJ2-1; a weak D match, TRBD2 (5 bases). The CDR3 runs 14 residues. Germline V gene lookup returns CDR1 SQVTM and CDR2 ANQGSEA. V was shortened by 5 bases and J by 6 bases, with 17 bases between the two germline ends. CDR3 sequence: CSVFLWEIANEQFF. The CDR3 DNA follows: TGCAGCGTTTTCTTGTGGGAGATCGCCAATGAGCAGTTCTTC.

The chain carries TRBV27 and TRBJ2-3; 11 bases are a match to TRBD2. The V and J ends lost 5 bases and 2 bases, in that order; junction bases with no gene match: 6. The CDR3 is 16 residues long. Germline V gene data show CDR1 as MNHEY and CDR2 as SMNVEV (reference sequence). The CDR3 bases are TGTGCCAGCAGTGTCATAGCGGGGGGGATCACAGATACGCAGTATTTT. As protein: CASSVIAGGITDTQYF.

The chain links TRBV14 to TRBJ2-1, with D tentatively TRBD2 (5 bases). The CDR3 consists of 15 residues. Germline values: CDR1 SGHDN, CDR2 FVKESK. The V and J ends lost 1 base and 5 bases respectively, with 12 bases between them. DNA for the CDR3: TGTGCCAGCAGCCAAGCATGGCAGACTAACAATGAGCAGTTCTTC. Translation: CASSQAWQTNNEQFF.

This chain connects TRBV4-1 to TRBJ1-1; 9 bases map to TRBD1. The CDR3 consists of 15 residues. CDR1 is MGHRA and CDR2 is YSYEKL in the germline V gene. Trimming took 0 bases from V and 5 from J; bases not matched to a gene: 4. The CDR3 loop is CASSQEDRGGTEAFF. The CDR3 bases are TGCGCCAGCAGCCAAGAGGACAGGGGTGGGACTGAAGCTTTCTTT.

The chain uses TRBV4-1 and TRBJ1-2; 7 bases are a match to TRBD1. CDR1 is MGHRA and CDR2 is YSYEKL in the germline V gene. This CDR3 contains 15 residues. The trim removed 4 bases at V and 5 bases at J, leaving 10 bases unmatched. The CDR3 region is CASSPNRGEGYGYTF. The CDR3 DNA reads as TGCGCCAGCAGCCCAAACAGGGGAGAGGGGTATGGCTACACCTTC.

This clone came up once. The V gene is TRBV7-9, the J gene TRBJ2-7; D might be TRBD2 (5 bases). CDR1 and CDR2 (germline): SEHNR, FQNEAQ (reference sequence). Trimming took off 5 bases at V and 3 bases at J, with 11 bases between the two ends. The CDR3 runs 13 residues. In DNA form, the CDR3 reads TGTGCCAGCAGCGCTGATCGGGGCTACGAGCAGTACTTC. It translates to CASSADRGYEQYF.

This rearrangement joins TRBV6-1 to TRBJ2-1; no clear D. The CDR3 totals 16 residues. Germline V gene lookup returns CDR1 MNHNS and CDR2 SASEGT. V lost 0 bases and J 7 bases, leaving 16 bases between the germline ends. The CDR3 spells CASSEALQDLGNEQFF. The CDR3 DNA reads TGTGCCAGCAGTGAAGCGCTTCAGGACCTGGGGAATGAGCAGTTCTTC.

The rearrangement uses TRBV28 and TRBJ2-7, with D perhaps matching TRBD1 or TRBD2 (7 bases each). Trimming took off 5 bases at V and 0 bases at J, with 17 bases between the two ends. The CDR3 length is 16 residues. Germline V gives CDR1 MDHEN, CDR2 SYDVKM. The CDR3 loop is CASSPRGEGDSYEQYF. In DNA form, the CDR3 reads TGTGCCAGCAGTCCCAGGGGGGAGGGGGACTCCTACGAGCAGTACTTC.

This chain connects TRBV6-4 to TRBJ2-7, with D perhaps being TRBD1 or TRBD2 (6 bases each). The V gene's germline CDR1 is MRHNA and CDR2 SNTAGT. The V end lost 3 bases, the J end lost 6 bases, and 12 bases lay between the germline ends. The CDR3 is made up of 13 amino acids. CDR3 protein: CASSESGAGEQYF. The CDR3 DNA is TGTGCCAGCAGTGAGTCGGGGGCGGGCGAGCAGTACTTC.

This chain links TRBV7-9 with TRBJ1-3; D is possibly TRBD1 (5 bases). The CDR3 extends over 15 amino acids. V was pared by 5 bases and J by 0 bases, with 11 bases between. CDR1 and CDR2 (germline): SEHNR, FQNEAQ (reference sequence). CDR3 protein: CASSRGAVSGNTIYF. CDR3 in DNA: TGTGCCAGCAGCCGAGGGGCCGTCTCTGGAAACACCATATATTTT.

This chain joins TRBV27 and TRBJ2-3; weak D call: TRBD2 (6 bases). Germline values: CDR1 MNHEY, CDR2 SMNVEV (reference sequence). Trimming pared 6 bases from V and 4 bases from J, leaving 17 bases between. The CDR3 sequence is 15 residues long. CDR3 bases: TGTGCCAGCAGCTTTACAGGAGGGTTCCCAGATACGCAGTATTTT. Protein product: CASSFTGGFPDTQYF.

The chain links TRBV6-5 to TRBJ2-7; 7 bases fit TRBD1. CDR3 length equals 14 residues. V was clipped by 2 bases and J by 2 bases; unmatched bases: 3. Germline CDR1 is MNHEY and CDR2 is SVGAGI. CDR3 nucleotides: TGTGCCAGCAGTTACAGGGGGCAAGCCTACGAGCAGTACTTC. Its protein is CASSYRGQAYEQYF.